Listed below are T cell receptor beta chains from one sample, sequenced in a study of PD-1 blockade in classical Hodgkin lymphoma. The protocol was immunoSEQ multiplex PCR, while the TCRdb copy is restricted to in-frame clones and leaves out a portion. This sample carries under 110,000 clones, around nine tenths of them seen once, and the ten largest clones take 6.6%. Sequenced here: peripheral blood mononuclear cells (PBMCs), sampled before the second cycle of nivolumab. Receptors originate from a human donor with classical Hodgkin lymphoma. The CDR3 runs from the conserved cysteine through the conserved F or W. Fields, in order: CDR3 length, J gene, V gene, D gene, clone size, CDR3 DNA, CDR3 protein. The D gene is left open where the match is weak. Clone sizes are given selectively: once, few, many, or a class where the clone is expanded.

13,TRBJ1-4,TRBV30,.,once,TGTGCCTGCGCGGGGGCTGCTAATGAAAAACTGTTTTTT,CACAGAANEKLFF
14,TRBJ2-2,TRBV19,.,.,TGTGCCAGTAGTATCGGGGCTAACACCGGGGAGCTGTTTTTT,CASSIGANTGELFF
14,TRBJ2-3,TRBV7-8,TRBD1,.,TGTGCCAGCAGCCGGGACAGGTTCACAGATACGCAGTATTTT,CASSRDRFTDTQYF
14,TRBJ2-2,TRBV7-9,.,.,TGTGCCAGCAGCTTAGATATGGGATCCGGGGAGCTGTTTTTT,CASSLDMGSGELFF
13,TRBJ2-3,TRBV11-3,.,.,TGTGCCAGCAGCTTAGCCATCACAGATACGCAGTATTTT,CASSLAITDTQYF
14,TRBJ2-2,TRBV7-7,TRBD1,.,TGTGCCAGCAGCACCTCAGGGGGAACCGGGGAGCTGTTTTTT,CASSTSGGTGELFF
16,TRBJ1-1,TRBV5-1,.,few,TGCGCCAGCAGCTTGGTGCTAGGGGCCTCGAGCACTGAAGCTTTCTTT,CASSLVLGASSTEAFF
16,TRBJ2-1,TRBV5-4,TRBD2,.,TGTGCCAGCAGCCCAAGTGATGGGGGGGGAATCAATGAGCAGTTCTTC,CASSPSDGGGINEQFF
14,TRBJ1-2,TRBV19,.,.,TGTGCCAGTAGTCCCGACGGACTGACCTTAGGCTACACCTTC,CASSPDGLTLGYTF
15,TRBJ2-1,TRBV30,TRBD2,.,TGTCCCTGGCGTGTAGGGCCGGGGGGGCGGGGTGAGCAGTTCTTC,CPWRVGPGGRGEQFF
14,TRBJ1-5,TRBV7-9,TRBD1,few,TGTGCCAGCAGCTTCGGGACAGACGGGGAGCCCCAGCATTTT,CASSFGTDGEPQHF
15,TRBJ2-1,TRBV6-5,TRBD2,.,TGTGCCAGCAGACCAGCGGGGGGGAAAGGAAATGAGCAGTTCTTC,CASRPAGGKGNEQFF
14,TRBJ1-2,TRBV11-2,TRBD1,once,TGTGCCAGCAGCTTAGACACAGGGGGGGTTGGCTACACCTTC,CASSLDTGGVGYTF
14,TRBJ2-1,TRBV18,.,.,TGTGCCAGCTCACCGCTTGAGGGCACCTCCGGATCGTTCTTC,CASSPLEGTSGSFF
17,TRBJ1-5,TRBV7-9,.,.,TGTGCCAGCAGCTTAGATCCTGGCAGGGGACTCAGTCAGCCCCAGCATTTT,CASSLDPGRGLSQPQHF
15,TRBJ1-1,TRBV5-1,TRBD1,once,TGCGCCAGCAGCAACCCGACAGGGGAGAACACTGAAGCTTTCTTT,CASSNPTGENTEAFF
14,TRBJ2-3,TRBV7-2,.,.,TGTGCCAGCAGCTCACTACTACCCACAGATACGCAGTATTTT,CASSSLLPTDTQYF
14,TRBJ1-5,TRBV5-1,.,.,TGCGCCAGCAGCTTGGGGTCGGCAGCCCAGCCCCAGCATTTT,CASSLGSAAQPQHF
13,TRBJ1-1,TRBV30,.,.,TGTGCCTGGAGTGTTTGGATGAACACTGAAGCTTTCTTT,CAWSVWMNTEAFF
13,TRBJ1-2,TRBV5-5,.,.,TGTGCCAGCAGTGGGGACAACCCCTATGGCTACACCTTC,CASSGDNPYGYTF
16,TRBJ1-4,TRBV19,TRBD1,.,TGTGCCAGTAGTCCCCGGTCAGGGACAGAGTATGAAAAACTGTTTTTT,CASSPRSGTEYEKLFF
14,TRBJ2-1,TRBV15,.,few,TGTGCCACCACCTTTCTGGGGGGTTACAATGAGCAGTTCTTC,CATTFLGGYNEQFF
14,TRBJ1-2,TRBV5-6,.,.,TGTGCCAGCAGCTCTGGACGGCCTAACTATGGCTACACCTTC,CASSSGRPNYGYTF
14,TRBJ1-1,TRBV29-1,.,.,TGCAGCGTTGATGCCCCAGGGTGGGACACTGAAGCTTTCTTT,CSVDAPGWDTEAFF
15,TRBJ1-2,TRBV7-2,.,.,TGTGCCAGCAGCTTAGGGGACACGCCTAACTATGGCTACACCTTC,CASSLGDTPNYGYTF
13,TRBJ2-3,TRBV11-2,TRBD2,.,TGTGCCAGCTGGGGGGGGATCACAGATACGCAGTATTTT,CASWGGITDTQYF
14,TRBJ1-5,TRBV9,.,.,TGTGCCAGCAGCGAGGGCTATAGCAATCAGCCCCAGCATTTT,CASSEGYSNQPQHF
12,TRBJ2-7,TRBV27,.,.,TGTGCCAGCAGTTTTGGGCGCGGCGAGCAGTACTTC,CASSFGRGEQYF
14,TRBJ1-1,TRBV4-2,.,few,TGTGCCAGCAGCCAAGGACAGATGAACACTGAAGCTTTCTTT,CASSQGQMNTEAFF
16,TRBJ1-6,TRBV10-1,.,.,TGCGCCAGCAGTGAGTCGAGAGGCGCTCGAGGTTCACCCCTCCACTTT,CASSESRGARGSPLHF
13,TRBJ1-1,TRBV11-3,.,.,TGTGCCAGCAGCTTCAGGACAGCAACTGAAGCTTTCTTT,CASSFRTATEAFF
14,TRBJ1-1,TRBV19,.,few,TGTGCCATACAACTAACCGCGGGGGTGGGTGAAGCTTTCTTT,CAIQLTAGVGEAFF
18,TRBJ2-3,TRBV7-9,TRBD2,.,TGTGCCAGCAGCCCTAGACTAGCGGGGGGCTATAGCACAGATACGCAGTATTTT,CASSPRLAGGYSTDTQYF
13,TRBJ1-1,TRBV7-2,.,.,TGTGCCAGCAGCTTCGCAGGGGAAACTGAAGCTTTCTTT,CASSFAGETEAFF
15,TRBJ2-2,TRBV7-6,TRBD1,once,TGTGCCAGCAGCGGATGGGGACAGGCAACCGGGGAGCTGTTTTTT,CASSGWGQATGELFF
13,TRBJ1-4,TRBV7-9,.,.,TGTGCCAGCACGGACCTAGGATTTGAAAAACTGTTTTTT,CASTDLGFEKLFF
15,TRBJ1-3,TRBV19,.,.,TGTGCCAGTACCGCCCTTGGGGGACCTGGAAACACCATATATTTT,CASTALGGPGNTIYF
17,TRBJ1-2,TRBV5-5,.,.,TGTGCCAGCAGCTTGGATGTGGGTTGGACAGACAAATATGGCTACACCTTC,CASSLDVGWTDKYGYTF
16,TRBJ2-3,TRBV25-1,.,.,TGTGCCAGCAGTGAATTTCGGGGGCCTAGCACAGATACGCAGTATTTT,CASSEFRGPSTDTQYF
17,TRBJ2-6,TRBV5-1,TRBD1,.,TGCGCCAGCCCAGCCTCAGGGGGCGCGTCTGGGGCCAACGTCCTGACTTTC,CASPASGGASGANVLTF
14,TRBJ2-3,TRBV30,.,.,TGTGCCTGGAGTGCCTCTAAATGGGCAGATACGCAGTATTTT,CAWSASKWADTQYF
15,TRBJ2-6,TRBV5-4,.,.,TGTGCCAGCAGCCGTCCTGGCTCTGGGGCCAACGTCCTGACTTTC,CASSRPGSGANVLTF
13,TRBJ2-3,TRBV14,.,.,TGTGCCAGCAGCCAAGGAGTTCAGAGTACGCAGTATTTT,CASSQGVQSTQYF
15,TRBJ1-1,TRBV27,TRBD1,.,TGTGCCAGCAGTTTATTCAGGGGGGTTTACACTGAAGCTTTCTTT,CASSLFRGVYTEAFF
14,TRBJ2-2,TRBV19,.,.,TGTGCCAGTAGTATTGGCCAGAACACCGGGGAGCTGTTTTTT,CASSIGQNTGELFF
14,TRBJ1-2,TRBV7-9,TRBD1,.,TGTGCCAGCAGCTTAGACAGGGGGATATATGGCTACACCTTC,CASSLDRGIYGYTF
16,TRBJ1-4,TRBV4-3,.,.,TGCGCCAGCAGCCAAGATAGGTCGGCCGGAGATGAAAAACTGTTTTTT,CASSQDRSAGDEKLFF